The rows below give T cell receptor beta chains drawn from one sample of a study of persistence of HIV-infected CD4 T cells. Measured with immunoSEQ multiplex PCR; TCRdb has only the in-frame clones, and not every one. This table holds fewer than 40,000 clones, 65% to 90% found once. For these TCRs, the target antigens are not known. Material: CD4+ T cells sorted from PBMCs after approximately 19-hour stimulation, obtained from a patient who received antiretroviral therapy. These receptors were obtained from an adult man with HIV who was CMV-seropositive. CDR3s include the opening cysteine and the closing phenylalanine or tryptophan. Each record gives: J gene, V gene, clone size, D gene, CDR3 DNA, CDR3 protein. The D gene is left open where the match is weak. The listing skips clone size in some rows; elsewhere it reads once, few, many or a size class.

j_call: TRBJ1-2
v_call: TRBV7-9
clone_size: NA
d_call: TRBD1
cdr3_nt: TGTGCCAGCAGCGCACAGGGGGCGCCGAACTATGGCTACACCTTC
cdr3_aa: CASSAQGAPNYGYTF

j_call: TRBJ2-5
v_call: TRBV4-2
clone_size: once
d_call: TRBD2
cdr3_nt: TGTGCCAGCAGCCTAGCGGGGGGAGAGACCCAGTACTTC
cdr3_aa: CASSLAGGETQYF

j_call: TRBJ2-5
v_call: TRBV27
clone_size: NA
d_call: NA
cdr3_nt: TGTGCCAGCAGTACCTCTGACTCACGGGGGACCCAGTACTTC
cdr3_aa: CASSTSDSRGTQYF

j_call: TRBJ2-3
v_call: TRBV7-8
clone_size: NA
d_call: NA
cdr3_nt: TGTGCCAGCAGCTTAGTAGAGGGCACAGATACGCAGTATTTT
cdr3_aa: CASSLVEGTDTQYF

j_call: TRBJ1-2
v_call: TRBV4-3
clone_size: NA
d_call: NA
cdr3_nt: TGCGCCAGCAGCCAAGATAGCAGGCAGAATAACTATGGCTACACCTTC
cdr3_aa: CASSQDSRQNNYGYTF

j_call: TRBJ1-5
v_call: TRBV10-3
clone_size: NA
d_call: TRBD1
cdr3_nt: TGTGCCATCAGTGAGAGGCCGGACAGGGAGAGCAATCAGCCCCAGCATTTT
cdr3_aa: CAISERPDRESNQPQHF

j_call: TRBJ2-1
v_call: TRBV30
clone_size: NA
d_call: TRBD1
cdr3_nt: TGTGCCTGGAGTGGAGGGGGCTATGAGCAGTTCTTC
cdr3_aa: CAWSGGGYEQFF

j_call: TRBJ2-1
v_call: TRBV14
clone_size: NA
d_call: NA
cdr3_nt: TGTGCCAGCAGGCAGGACGGGGGCCCCTTTAGCTCCTACAATGAGCAGTTCTTC
cdr3_aa: CASRQDGGPFSSYNEQFF

j_call: TRBJ2-2
v_call: TRBV7-6
clone_size: NA
d_call: NA
cdr3_nt: TGTGCCAGCAGCTTAACCGGGACCCTGGAGGAGCTGTTTTTT
cdr3_aa: CASSLTGTLEELFF

j_call: TRBJ2-7
v_call: TRBV11-3
clone_size: NA
d_call: TRBD2
cdr3_nt: TGTGCCAGCAGCTTTGCTAGCGGGGGCTCCTACGAGCAGTACTTC
cdr3_aa: CASSFASGGSYEQYF

j_call: TRBJ1-5
v_call: TRBV28
clone_size: NA
d_call: TRBD1
cdr3_nt: TGTGCCAGCAGGTCCACAGGGGGACAGCAGCCCCAGCATTTT
cdr3_aa: CASRSTGGQQPQHF

j_call: TRBJ1-2
v_call: TRBV6-1
clone_size: NA
d_call: NA
cdr3_nt: TGTGCCAGCAGTGATTGGGGAGGGAGCTATGGCTACACCTTC
cdr3_aa: CASSDWGGSYGYTF

j_call: TRBJ1-2
v_call: TRBV7-3
clone_size: NA
d_call: TRBD1
cdr3_nt: TGTGCCAGCAGCACGGGACAGGGGAGTTCTAGCACCTTC
cdr3_aa: CASSTGQGSSSTF

j_call: TRBJ2-7
v_call: TRBV5-1
clone_size: few
d_call: NA
cdr3_nt: TGCGCCAGCAGCTTGGTCCCAGGGACAATCTACGAGCAGTACTTC
cdr3_aa: CASSLVPGTIYEQYF

j_call: TRBJ1-6
v_call: TRBV12-5
clone_size: NA
d_call: NA
cdr3_nt: TGTGCTAGTGGTCTCACGACAGACCCCATGAGGGTCCTCCACTTT
cdr3_aa: CASGLTTDPMRVLHF

j_call: TRBJ1-6
v_call: TRBV6-2/TRBV6-3
clone_size: NA
d_call: NA
cdr3_nt: TGTGCCAGCAGTGCGCGCCAGGGATATTCACCCCTCCACTTT
cdr3_aa: CASSARQGYSPLHF

j_call: TRBJ2-3
v_call: TRBV29-1
clone_size: few
d_call: NA
cdr3_nt: TGCAGCGTCCCTTTACAGGGACGAGATACGCAGTATTTT
cdr3_aa: CSVPLQGRDTQYF

j_call: TRBJ2-5
v_call: TRBV29-1
clone_size: NA
d_call: TRBD1
cdr3_nt: TGCAGCGTCACCCGACAGGGGACGGAGACCCAGTACTTC
cdr3_aa: CSVTRQGTETQYF

j_call: TRBJ2-4
v_call: TRBV13
clone_size: NA
d_call: NA
cdr3_nt: TGTGCCAGCAGCGGATGGACAAGGGAAAACATTCAGTACTTC
cdr3_aa: CASSGWTRENIQYF

j_call: TRBJ1-2
v_call: TRBV5-1
clone_size: NA
d_call: NA
cdr3_nt: TGCGCCAGCGGTTCGATCGGCGGGGCTTCTGCTAACTATGGCTACACCTTC
cdr3_aa: CASGSIGGASANYGYTF

j_call: TRBJ2-7
v_call: TRBV27
clone_size: NA
d_call: TRBD2
cdr3_nt: TGTGCCAGCAGTTTACTAGCGGGGGCTAGAGCACTGTACTTC
cdr3_aa: CASSLLAGARALYF

j_call: TRBJ1-2
v_call: TRBV28
clone_size: NA
d_call: NA
cdr3_nt: TGTGCCAGCAGTTTATTTGGGGGAAGGTATGGCTACACCTTC
cdr3_aa: CASSLFGGRYGYTF

j_call: TRBJ1-6
v_call: TRBV18
clone_size: few
d_call: NA
cdr3_nt: TGTGCCAGCTCACGCTGGGAGGAGAATTCACCCCTCCACTTT
cdr3_aa: CASSRWEENSPLHF

j_call: TRBJ1-4
v_call: TRBV10-3
clone_size: NA
d_call: TRBD1
cdr3_nt: TGTGCCATCAGCCATGGACAGGGTAGCGAAAAACTGTTTTTT
cdr3_aa: CAISHGQGSEKLFF

j_call: TRBJ2-1
v_call: TRBV6-1
clone_size: NA
d_call: TRBD2
cdr3_nt: TGTGCCAGCACCGCAGCGGGGGGGGCCTACAATGAGCAGTTCTTC
cdr3_aa: CASTAAGGAYNEQFF

j_call: TRBJ1-5
v_call: TRBV4-2
clone_size: NA
d_call: NA
cdr3_nt: TGTGCCAGCAGCCAAGACTCGGGTAGCGAGCCCCAGCATTTT
cdr3_aa: CASSQDSGSEPQHF

j_call: TRBJ2-7
v_call: TRBV7-8
clone_size: NA
d_call: NA
cdr3_nt: TGTGCCAGCGGATACAGAGTGGGCGGATACGAGCAGTACTTC
cdr3_aa: CASGYRVGGYEQYF

j_call: TRBJ1-1
v_call: TRBV27
clone_size: once
d_call: TRBD1
cdr3_nt: TGTGCCAGCAGTTACGGACAGGGAAGGTCTGAAGCTTTCTTT
cdr3_aa: CASSYGQGRSEAFF

j_call: TRBJ2-5
v_call: TRBV2
clone_size: NA
d_call: TRBD1
cdr3_nt: TGTGCCAGCATTAAACGACAGGGGGCGCGAGAGACCCAGTACTTC
cdr3_aa: CASIKRQGARETQYF

j_call: TRBJ1-2
v_call: TRBV12-3/TRBV12-4
clone_size: NA
d_call: NA
cdr3_nt: TGTGCCAGCAGCGGGAGAAGCTATGGCTACACCTTC
cdr3_aa: CASSGRSYGYTF

j_call: TRBJ2-7
v_call: TRBV20-1
clone_size: NA
d_call: NA
cdr3_nt: TGCAGTGCTAGTAAGCTCTCCTACGAGCAGTACTTC
cdr3_aa: CSASKLSYEQYF

j_call: TRBJ2-7
v_call: TRBV9
clone_size: once
d_call: TRBD1
cdr3_nt: TGTGCCAGCAGCCCCCGGGACAGGGATTACGAGCAGTACTTC
cdr3_aa: CASSPRDRDYEQYF

j_call: TRBJ2-3
v_call: TRBV7-3
clone_size: NA
d_call: TRBD1
cdr3_nt: TGTGCCAGCAGCTTCACAGGGGGAAGCCGTGATACGCAGTATTTT
cdr3_aa: CASSFTGGSRDTQYF

j_call: TRBJ1-3
v_call: TRBV5-8
clone_size: NA
d_call: TRBD1
cdr3_nt: TGTGCCAGCAGCTTGTACAGGGGATCTGTTGGAAACACCATATATTTT
cdr3_aa: CASSLYRGSVGNTIYF

j_call: TRBJ1-1
v_call: TRBV9
clone_size: few
d_call: NA
cdr3_nt: TGTGCCAGCAGCGTAGCTCCCAGCAACACTGAAGCTTTCTTT
cdr3_aa: CASSVAPSNTEAFF

j_call: TRBJ1-2
v_call: TRBV14
clone_size: NA
d_call: NA
cdr3_nt: TGTGCCAGCAGCCAATTAGGAGGGGGGGCCTATGGCTACACCTTC
cdr3_aa: CASSQLGGGAYGYTF

j_call: TRBJ2-1
v_call: TRBV11-1
clone_size: NA
d_call: TRBD2
cdr3_nt: TGTGCCAGCAGCTGGGGACTAGCGGGGGGCCTGAATGAGCAGTTCTTC
cdr3_aa: CASSWGLAGGLNEQFF

j_call: TRBJ2-5
v_call: TRBV9
clone_size: once
d_call: NA
cdr3_nt: TGTGCCAGCAGCGCAAGGGGGGGACGGTTGCAAGAGACCCAGTACTTC
cdr3_aa: CASSARGGRLQETQYF

j_call: TRBJ2-6
v_call: TRBV5-1
clone_size: NA
d_call: NA
cdr3_nt: TGCGCCAGCAGCCCGGGACTCCTGGCAAACTCTGGGGCCAACGTCCTGACTTTC
cdr3_aa: CASSPGLLANSGANVLTF

j_call: TRBJ2-2
v_call: TRBV4-1
clone_size: NA
d_call: NA
cdr3_nt: TGCGCCAGCAGTGCAATCGGACAGTTAACCGGGGAGCTGTTTTTT
cdr3_aa: CASSAIGQLTGELFF

j_call: TRBJ1-2
v_call: TRBV6-4
clone_size: few
d_call: NA
cdr3_nt: TGTGCCAGCAGCGGGGCAGAAGGAGGCTACACCTTC
cdr3_aa: CASSGAEGGYTF

j_call: TRBJ1-2
v_call: TRBV6-5
clone_size: few
d_call: NA
cdr3_nt: TGTGCCAGCAGTTACTCGAGCAGGGGCGCCCACTACACCTTC
cdr3_aa: CASSYSSRGAHYTF

j_call: TRBJ2-3
v_call: TRBV11-3
clone_size: few
d_call: NA
cdr3_nt: TGTGCCAGCAGCTTAGATTTCCAGCCTGATACGCAGTATTTT
cdr3_aa: CASSLDFQPDTQYF

j_call: TRBJ2-7
v_call: TRBV4-3
clone_size: NA
d_call: NA
cdr3_nt: TGCGCCAGCAGCCAGCAAAGGGCAGGGAGCGAGCAGTACTTC
cdr3_aa: CASSQQRAGSEQYF

j_call: TRBJ2-5
v_call: TRBV15
clone_size: NA
d_call: TRBD2
cdr3_nt: TGTGCCACCAGCAGGAGTCTAGCGGGGGGAAGGGAGACCCAGTACTTC
cdr3_aa: CATSRSLAGGRETQYF

j_call: TRBJ2-5
v_call: TRBV9
clone_size: NA
d_call: TRBD2
cdr3_nt: TGTGCCAGCAGCGTAGCCCCCTCAAGCGGGGGGGCCGAGACCCAGTACTTC
cdr3_aa: CASSVAPSSGGAETQYF

j_call: TRBJ1-2
v_call: TRBV5-5
clone_size: NA
d_call: NA
cdr3_nt: TGTGCCAGCAGCTTGGAATACGGGTTGGGCTATGGCTACACCTTC
cdr3_aa: CASSLEYGLGYGYTF

j_call: TRBJ2-1
v_call: TRBV5-3
clone_size: NA
d_call: TRBD1
cdr3_nt: TGTGCCAGAAGCTTGGGTGGGGACAGCTCCTACAATGAGCAGTTCTTC
cdr3_aa: CARSLGGDSSYNEQFF

j_call: TRBJ1-2
v_call: TRBV4-3
clone_size: few
d_call: NA
cdr3_nt: TGCGCCAGCAGCCAAGCTCTTCCCCCAGGGAACTATGGCTACACCTTC
cdr3_aa: CASSQALPPGNYGYTF

j_call: TRBJ1-5
v_call: TRBV19
clone_size: few
d_call: NA
cdr3_nt: TGTGCCAGTAGATCGGCGCGAGGGCAGCCCCAGCATTTT
cdr3_aa: CASRSARGQPQHF

j_call: TRBJ2-7
v_call: TRBV6-5
clone_size: NA
d_call: NA
cdr3_nt: TGTGCCAGCAGTTCCCGAGCGGGCCGGAGCTCCTACGAGCAGTACTTC
cdr3_aa: CASSSRAGRSSYEQYF

j_call: TRBJ2-1
v_call: TRBV7-9
clone_size: NA
d_call: TRBD1
cdr3_nt: TGTGCCAGCAGCTTTGTTTGGACAGGGTCAAGCGATGAGCAGTTCTTC
cdr3_aa: CASSFVWTGSSDEQFF

j_call: TRBJ2-3
v_call: TRBV5-1
clone_size: NA
d_call: TRBD1
cdr3_nt: TGCGCCAGCAGCCCGCGACAGGGACCAGATACGCAGTATTTT
cdr3_aa: CASSPRQGPDTQYF

j_call: TRBJ1-6
v_call: TRBV15
clone_size: NA
d_call: TRBD1
cdr3_nt: TGTGCCACCAGCATAAGACAGGGGGTCACGAGCTCCTATAATTCACCCCTCCACTTT
cdr3_aa: CATSIRQGVTSSYNSPLHF

j_call: TRBJ2-2
v_call: TRBV2
clone_size: NA
d_call: NA
cdr3_nt: TGTGCCAGCAGTGCGGATGATAACACCGGGGAGCTGTTTTTT
cdr3_aa: CASSADDNTGELFF

j_call: TRBJ1-1
v_call: TRBV7-2
clone_size: NA
d_call: NA
cdr3_nt: TGTGCCAGCAGCCCGGCCGGGGTCGGGACTGAAGCTTTCTTT
cdr3_aa: CASSPAGVGTEAFF

j_call: TRBJ2-1
v_call: TRBV27
clone_size: NA
d_call: TRBD2
cdr3_nt: TGTGCCAGCAGTTTCTCCGGGACTAGCGGAACTCGGCCCTACAATGAGCAGTTCTTC
cdr3_aa: CASSFSGTSGTRPYNEQFF

j_call: TRBJ2-7
v_call: TRBV7-6
clone_size: NA
d_call: TRBD2
cdr3_nt: TGTGCCAGCAGCACGATAGCGGGGGGGCCCTCCGAGCAGTACTTC
cdr3_aa: CASSTIAGGPSEQYF

j_call: TRBJ2-1
v_call: TRBV27
clone_size: NA
d_call: TRBD1
cdr3_nt: TGTGCCAGCAGTTTATGGGGACAGGAGGCTGAGCAGTTCTTC
cdr3_aa: CASSLWGQEAEQFF